This T cell receptor beta chain stems from a study of blood T cell repertoires in COVID-19. The CDR3 covers 16 residues. Looked up from germline, CDR1 is MNHEY and CDR2 is SMNVEV (reference sequence). J was trimmed by 0 bases and V by 5 bases; bases with no gene match: 3. TCRdb's table, derived via immunoSEQ multiplex PCR, lists solely in-frame clones and lacks some. This sample has about 300,000 clones, with around nine tenths found just once. Sequenced input: peripheral blood. The sequence was collected from a man aged 65-85 years with acute or convalescent COVID-19. The chain recombines TRBV27 with TRBJ2-1; TRBD1 matches at 11 bases. As DNA, the CDR3 is TGTGCCAGCAGTCGGACAGGGGGCGGCTCCTACAATGAGCAGTTCTTC. Translated, it gives CASSRTGGGSYNEQFF.